These 4 T cell receptor beta chains were sequenced from one sample in a study of memory CD4+ T cells and cytomegalovirus serostatus. The sort gate was single viable CD3+CD4+CD8-CD45RO+ cells for memory CD4+ T cells. Produced via immunoSEQ multiplex PCR; TCRdb's table is partial and in-frame only. The sample carries over 35,000 clones, approximately 78% recorded once. The sequencing sample was made of memory CD4+ T cells from blood. These receptor sequences come from an adult in good health and CMV-seronegative.

The chain recombines TRBV28 with TRBJ1-4; D remains unclear. Germline CDR1 reads MDHEN; CDR2 reads SYDVKM. The CDR3 contains 11 residues. Trimming removed 2 bases at V and 5 bases at J, with 0 bases between. The CDR3 loop reads CASSLNEKLFF. DNA of the CDR3: TGTGCCAGCAGTTTAAATGAAAAACTGTTTTTT.

The chain is built from TRBV28 and TRBJ1-2; D possibly corresponds to TRBD1 (6 bases). The CDR3 extends over 15 amino acids. The V end was cut by 5 bases, the J end by 0 bases, with 13 bases between. Germline V gene sequence: CDR1 MDHEN, CDR2 SYDVKM. For the CDR3, the DNA is TGTGCCAGCAGTGGCCCAAGGGGGGCTAACTATGGCTACACCTTC. It specifies CASSGPRGANYGYTF.

This clone was counted a few times. This same CDR3 is encoded by further DNA sequences in the sample. The chain combines TRBV18 with TRBJ1-1; 7 bases line up with TRBD1. The CDR3 contains 12 residues. The junction had 2 bases not matched to a gene; V was cut back by 2 bases and J by 8 bases. Per the germline V gene, CDR1 is KGHSH and CDR2 is LQKENI. The CDR3 region has the DNA TGTGCCAGCTCACCAGGACAGGCCGAAGCTTTCTTT. The encoded protein is CASSPGQAEAFF.

Comment on this clone: The sample holds other DNA sequences that translate to the same CDR3. The chain links TRBV10-3 to TRBJ1-2, with TRBD1 matching 8 bases. Trimming cost V 8 bases and J 0 bases; bases outside gene matches: 8. The V gene's germline CDR1 is ENHRY and CDR2 SYGVKD. This CDR3 has 15 residues. The DNA for the CDR3 is TGTGCCATCTCGGACAGGGAAGGAGCTAACTATGGCTACACCTTC. This gives the protein CAISDREGANYGYTF.